Sequencing of this TCR beta chain was carried out in a study of blood T cell repertoires in COVID-19. Study as a whole: T cells, B-cell-depleted T cells, or PBMCs provided the cDNA or gDNA that served as material.

This CDR3 is built from 16 residues. Trimming took 6 bases from V and 2 from J; bases not matched to a gene: 10. The germline gives CDR1 ENHRY, CDR2 SYGVKD. Per the authors' pipeline: Nucleated cell number was recorded as an estimate derived from reference gene primer amplification. Only in-frame clones appear in the TCRdb table, and some are missing; sequencing was by immunoSEQ multiplex PCR. V, J and clone size were drawn from that table, and D and trimming were deduced from the DNA. The sample lists 150,000 or so clones, approximately 90% occurring once. Sequencing was carried out using peripheral blood. This rearrangement joins TRBV10-3 to TRBJ2-3; 8 nucleotides line up with TRBD2. This receptor was taken from a man aged 18 to 30 with COVID-19, enrolled during active disease. CDR3 sequence (DNA): TGTGCCATCAGACCCGCGGGGCGGGAGGCCACAGATACGCAGTATTTT. It yields the protein CAIRPAGREATDTQYF.